The source of this T cell receptor (beta chain) is a study of a mutant IDH1 vaccine in newly diagnosed glioma. Study in general: Vaccination followed radiotherapy alone by 4-6 weeks, or accompanied temozolomide cycles.

CDR3 size: 15 residues. Trimming removed 3 bases at V and 0 bases at J, with 6 bases between. Germline V CDR1 and CDR2: MNHEY, SMNVEV (reference sequence). This clone showed up just once. Its antigen is still unknown. Here immunoSEQ multiplex PCR was the method, and the copy in TCRdb shows in-frame clones only, minus some. This sample has approximately 66,000 clones, with around four fifths found just once. Sample time point: week 35, safety follow-up. Vaccinated patients received 300 ug of mutant IDH1 20-mer peptide per dose, with topical imiquimod. The V call is TRBV27, the J call TRBJ2-6, with D perhaps TRBD1 (5 bases). The sequenced sample was PBMCs, obtained from a glioma patient whose treatment included an IDH1 peptide vaccine. The source of this sequence is a young man with glioma. CDR3 loop: CASSFRDSGANVLTF. The CDR3 DNA reads TGTGCCAGCAGTTTCAGGGACTCTGGGGCCAACGTCCTGACTTTC.